What follows describes a single T cell receptor beta chain. Per the study methods: Amplification of reference gene primers provided the estimated nucleated cell counts. The assay was immunoSEQ multiplex PCR, and TCRdb's table has in-frame clones only and misses some. For V, J and clone size, that table is used; D and trimming come from the DNA. The top ten hold 2.5% to 3.5% of the sample, which has 300,000 to 400,000 clones, 85% to 90% seen once. This record belongs to a study of blood T cell repertoires in COVID-19. Across the study: Whether acute or convalescent, the COVID-19 samples came from the United States, Italy and Spain. PBMCs, B-cell-depleted T cells, or T cells were the source of the cDNA or gDNA that made up the material.

Germline V gene lookup returns CDR1 LGHDT and CDR2 YNNKEL (reference sequence). Unmatched junction bases numbered 7, after V lost 4 bases and J lost 0 bases. This CDR3 spans 16 amino acids. This TCR was recovered from a human donor in a cohort sampled during active COVID-19. The chain employs TRBV3-1 (or the pseudogene TRBV3-2) and TRBJ2-3; 7 bases align to TRBD2. The specimen sequenced was peripheral blood. CDR3 residues: CASSRPGTTSTDTQYF. DNA of the CDR3: TGTGCCAGCAGCCGACCCGGGACTACTAGCACAGATACGCAGTATTTT.